The sequence of this T cell receptor (beta chain) was determined in a study of CD8+ T cells in alopecia areata. Study-level results: Scalp samples also yield sequences of resident alphabeta T cells from normal skin. Especially in alopecia totalis/universalis, lesional scalp showed greater clonality than normal scalp did.

V dropped 4 bases and J dropped 5; count of bases not matched to a gene: 13. Per germline, CDR1 LNHNV and CDR2 YYDKDF (reference sequence). This CDR3 is built from 16 residues. The study team obtained lesional scalp punch biopsies and peripheral blood from alopecia areata patients. To note about this clone: Its target is not known.

In each case, RNA was isolated and then reverse transcribed into cDNA as the sequencing template. Using immunoSEQ multiplex PCR, the repertoire was profiled, and TCRdb retains in-frame clones only, with some absent. The sample records fewer than 200,000 clones, roughly 66% being singletons. The sequenced sample was CD8+ T cells sorted from blood, obtained at week 0. This TCR was sampled from a human donor with alopecia areata. V usage is TRBV15 and J usage is TRBJ2-7, with 8 bases aligning to TRBD2. The CDR3 sequence is CATSTTGGSVVNEQYF. In DNA, the CDR3 is TGTGCCACCAGCACGACGGGGGGGTCCGTCGTCAACGAGCAGTACTTC. The entire variable domain, with the rest obtained from reference TRBV15 and TRBJ2-7, is as follows: DAMVIQNPRYQVTQFGKPVTLSCSQTLNHNVMYWYQQKSSQAPKLLFHYYDKDFNNEADTPDNFQSRRPNTSFCFLDIRSPGLGDTAMYLCATSTTGGSVVNEQYFGPGTRLTVT.